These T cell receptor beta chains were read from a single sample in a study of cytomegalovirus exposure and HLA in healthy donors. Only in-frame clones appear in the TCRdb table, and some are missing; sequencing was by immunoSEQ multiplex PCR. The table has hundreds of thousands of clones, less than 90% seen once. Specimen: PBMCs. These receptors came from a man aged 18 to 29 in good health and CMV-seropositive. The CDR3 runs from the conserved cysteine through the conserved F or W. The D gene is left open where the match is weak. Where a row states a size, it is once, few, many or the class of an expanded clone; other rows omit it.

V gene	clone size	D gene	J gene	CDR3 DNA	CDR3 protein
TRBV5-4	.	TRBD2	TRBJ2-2	TGTGCCAGCAGCGACAGATCGGGGGGGAGTACCGGGGAGCTGTTTTTT	CASSDRSGGSTGELFF
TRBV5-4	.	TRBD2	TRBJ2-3	TGTGCCAGCCGACTAGCGGGAGTTTTAGATACGCAGTATTTT	CASRLAGVLDTQYF
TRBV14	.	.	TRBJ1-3	TGTGCCAGCAGCCCAGCGGGCTCGGGAAACACCATATATTTT	CASSPAGSGNTIYF
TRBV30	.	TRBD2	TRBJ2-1	TGTGCCTGGAGTGTACTAACGGGGAGGGTCCAGTTCTTC	CAWSVLTGRVQFF
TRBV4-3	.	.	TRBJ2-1	TGCGCCAGCAGCCAAGGGCTAGCGCAACAACGGGTCTACAATGAGCAGTTCTTC	CASSQGLAQQRVYNEQFF
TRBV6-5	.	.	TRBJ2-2	TGTGCCAGCAGTTACCGTTTCGCCGGGGACGGGGAGCTGTTTTTT	CASSYRFAGDGELFF
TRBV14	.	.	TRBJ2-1	TGTGCCAGCAGCCATGGGAATGAGCAGTTCTTC	CASSHGNEQFF
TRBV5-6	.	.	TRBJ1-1	TGTGCCAGCAGCATAGGGTCCGTGAACACTGAAGCTTTCTTT	CASSIGSVNTEAFF
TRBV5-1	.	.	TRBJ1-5	TGCGCCAGCAGCCCTGACAGCCGCAATCAGCCCCAGCATTTT	CASSPDSRNQPQHF
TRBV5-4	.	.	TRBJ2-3	TGTGCCAGCAGCTTGGGGGCGGGAAGCACAGATACGCAGTATTTT	CASSLGAGSTDTQYF
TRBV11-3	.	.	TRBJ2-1	TGTGCCAGCAGCTTAGTTCACGGGAATAGTTACAATGAGCAGTTCTTC	CASSLVHGNSYNEQFF
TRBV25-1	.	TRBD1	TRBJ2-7	TGTGCCAGCAGTCGGACAGGGGGAAGCTACGAGCAGTACTTC	CASSRTGGSYEQYF
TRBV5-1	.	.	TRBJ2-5	TGCGCCAGCAGCTATATCAACCAAGAGACCCAGTACTTC	CASSYINQETQYF
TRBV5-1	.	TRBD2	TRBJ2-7	TGCGCCAGCAGCCCCTCGACTAGCGGGTTCGACGAGCAGTACTTC	CASSPSTSGFDEQYF
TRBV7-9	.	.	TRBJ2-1	TGTGCCAGCAGCTCAGGGAACAATGAGCAGTTCTTC	CASSSGNNEQFF
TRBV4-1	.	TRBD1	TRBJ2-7	TGCGCCAGCAGCCAACTGACAGGGGCTAACTACGAGCAGTACTTC	CASSQLTGANYEQYF
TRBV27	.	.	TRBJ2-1	TGTGCCAGCAGCCCTGGATCCGAGCAGTTCTTC	CASSPGSEQFF
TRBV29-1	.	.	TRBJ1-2	TGCAGCGTTGCCCAAGAACCGCACTATGGCTACACCTTC	CSVAQEPHYGYTF
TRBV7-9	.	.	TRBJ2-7	TGTGCCAGCAGCCAGAGGAACAGGAGCTCCTACGAGCAGTACTTC	CASSQRNRSSYEQYF
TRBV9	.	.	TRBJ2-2	TGTGCCAGCAGCTCGACGAGGGCCGGGGAGCTGTTTTTT	CASSSTRAGELFF
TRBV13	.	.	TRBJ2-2	TGTGCCAGCAGGCAGTGGGGGACCGGGGAGCTGTTTTTT	CASRQWGTGELFF
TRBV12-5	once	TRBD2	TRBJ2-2	TGTGCTAGTGGTCCCGGACTAGCGGCGGCCGGGGAGCTGTTTTTT	CASGPGLAAAGELFF
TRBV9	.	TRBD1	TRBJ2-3	TGTGCCAGCAGCCCCATCGGACAGGGGGCCACAGATACGCAGTATTTT	CASSPIGQGATDTQYF
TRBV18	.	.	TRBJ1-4	TGTGCCAGCTCACCGAGCTCGTCCGAAAAACTGTTTTTT	CASSPSSSEKLFF
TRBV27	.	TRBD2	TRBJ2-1	TGTGCCAGCAGTTTAATCCTCGGGGGGTTGAGTTACAATGAGCAGTTCTTC	CASSLILGGLSYNEQFF